Listed below are T cell receptor beta chains from one sample, sequenced in a study of vaccination and CD4 T cells after COVID-19. These receptors lack a known antigen. Each CDR3 protein gets one entry after TCRdb re-called the PCR reads with MiXCR. The sample contains about 21,000 distinct CDR3 sequences, about 44% of which appear only once. Sample: CD4+ T cells from blood, cultured in vitro, taken after SARS-CoV-2 vaccination. The receptors come from a human donor who had recovered from COVID-19. Each CDR3 is given with its conserved first and last residue. The D gene is left open where the match is weak. Part of the rows lack a size; the others show once, few, many or a class for expanded clones.

V: TRBV24-1; size: few; D: .; J: TRBJ2-3; CDR3: CATATLWTDTQYF; DNA: TGTGCCACCGCAACCCTGTGGACAGATACGCAGTATTTT
V: TRBV6-2/TRBV6-3; size: few; D: .; J: TRBJ1-1; CDR3: CASSYPRPGTEAFF; DNA: TGTGCCAGCAGTTACCCCCGCCCAGGCACTGAAGCTTTCTTT
V: TRBV20-1; size: few; D: .; J: TRBJ1-2; CDR3: CSAGRGADYGYTF; DNA: TGCAGTGCGGGGAGGGGGGCTGACTATGGCTACACCTTC
V: TRBV4-3; size: few; D: .; J: TRBJ1-5; CDR3: CASSQTDLSPQHF; DNA: TGCGCCAGCAGCCAGACCGACTTATCGCCCCAGCATTTT
V: TRBV30; size: .; D: .; J: TRBJ1-1; CDR3: CAWRGGLTGANTEAFF; DNA: TGTGCCTGGAGGGGTGGACTGACAGGTGCGAACACTGAAGCTTTCTTT
V: TRBV10-1; size: few; D: TRBD2; J: TRBJ2-1; CDR3: CASSFGTSGSRNEQFF; DNA: TGCGCCAGCAGTTTCGGGACTAGCGGGAGTCGGAATGAGCAGTTCTTC
V: TRBV6-1; size: .; D: .; J: TRBJ2-7; CDR3: CASRGGGGPLEQYF; DNA: TGTGCCAGCAGGGGTGGCGGGGGCCCCTTGGAGCAGTACTTC
V: TRBV12-3/TRBV12-4; size: .; D: TRBD1; J: TRBJ1-6; CDR3: CASSPTGNYNSPLHF; DNA: TGTGCCAGCAGCCCGACAGGGAACTATAATTCACCCCTCCACTTT
V: TRBV20-1; size: .; D: TRBD2; J: TRBJ2-1; CDR3: CSASLIPGREGPNEQFF; DNA: TGCAGTGCTAGTCTCATTCCGGGGCGGGAGGGCCCCAATGAGCAGTTCTTC
V: TRBV7-9; size: .; D: .; J: TRBJ2-1; CDR3: CASRTDNEQFF; DNA: TGTGCCAGCAGGACGGACAATGAGCAGTTCTTC
V: TRBV12-3/TRBV12-4; size: .; D: .; J: TRBJ2-7; CDR3: CASSPQRDRFSYEQYF; DNA: TGTGCCAGCAGTCCGCAGCGGGACAGATTCTCCTACGAGCAGTACTTC
V: TRBV7-9; size: .; D: TRBD1; J: TRBJ1-5; CDR3: CASSSDRVDQPQHF; DNA: TGTGCCAGCAGCTCCGACAGGGTGGATCAGCCCCAGCATTTT
V: TRBV6-1; size: few; D: .; J: TRBJ2-2; CDR3: CASTQGNRAARGELFF; DNA: TGTGCCAGCACCCAGGGGAACCGAGCGGCGAGGGGGGAGCTGTTTTTT
V: TRBV4-1; size: .; D: .; J: TRBJ1-1; CDR3: CASGGRTVGTEAFF; DNA: TGCGCCAGCGGCGGTCGGACGGTGGGGACTGAAGCTTTCTTT
V: TRBV27; size: .; D: .; J: TRBJ1-1; CDR3: CASRNPGPKPGMNTEAFF; DNA: TGTGCCAGCAGGAACCCGGGCCCTAAACCAGGAATGAACACTGAAGCTTTCTTT
V: TRBV5-1; size: .; D: TRBD1; J: TRBJ2-2; CDR3: CASSLDRGDTGELFF; DNA: TGCGCCAGCAGCTTGGACAGGGGTGACACCGGGGAGCTGTTTTTT
V: TRBV27; size: .; D: .; J: TRBJ2-3; CDR3: CASKATRDTQYF; DNA: TGTGCCAGCAAGGCTACTCGAGATACGCAGTATTTT